This T cell receptor (beta chain) came from a study of T-cell reconstitution after alpha-beta-depleted transplantation in children. Unique molecular identifiers tagged the TCRbeta library. MiXCR, run by TCRdb on the PCR reads, gives a single entry per CDR3 protein. The table shows roughly 400,000 distinct CDR3 sequences, with roughly 22% occurring only once. This clonotype turned up a few times. Germline CDR1 and CDR2: SGHRS and YFSETQ. The J segment lost 8 bases and the V segment lost 0 bases, leaving 6 bases of the junction unmatched. CDR3 size: 15 residues. Material: PBMCs from the stem cell graft donor, obtained from the stem cell graft. The chain joins TRBV5-1 to TRBJ2-1; 9 nucleotides line up with TRBD1. The clonotype originates from a human donor who donated a stem cell graft to a child with acute myeloid leukemia. The DNA for the CDR3 is TGCGCCAGCAGCTTGGGGACAGGGGAAAGCGATGAGCAGTTCTTC. Translating it yields CASSLGTGESDEQFF.